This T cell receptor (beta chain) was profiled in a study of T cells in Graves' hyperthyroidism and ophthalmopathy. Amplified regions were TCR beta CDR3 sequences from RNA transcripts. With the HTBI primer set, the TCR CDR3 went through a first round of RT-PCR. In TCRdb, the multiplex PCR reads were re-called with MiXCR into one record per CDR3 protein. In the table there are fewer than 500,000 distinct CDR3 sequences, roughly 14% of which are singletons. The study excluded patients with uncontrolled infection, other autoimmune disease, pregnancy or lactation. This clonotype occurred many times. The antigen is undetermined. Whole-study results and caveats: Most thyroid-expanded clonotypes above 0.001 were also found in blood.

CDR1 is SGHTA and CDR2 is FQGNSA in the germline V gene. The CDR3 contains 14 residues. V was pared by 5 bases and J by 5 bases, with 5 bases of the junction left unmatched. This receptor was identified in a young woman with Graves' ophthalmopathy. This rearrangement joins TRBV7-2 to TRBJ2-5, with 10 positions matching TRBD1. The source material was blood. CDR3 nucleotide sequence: TGTGCCAGCAGCCAGGACAGGGGGAGCGAGACCCAGTACTTC. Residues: CASSQDRGSETQYF.